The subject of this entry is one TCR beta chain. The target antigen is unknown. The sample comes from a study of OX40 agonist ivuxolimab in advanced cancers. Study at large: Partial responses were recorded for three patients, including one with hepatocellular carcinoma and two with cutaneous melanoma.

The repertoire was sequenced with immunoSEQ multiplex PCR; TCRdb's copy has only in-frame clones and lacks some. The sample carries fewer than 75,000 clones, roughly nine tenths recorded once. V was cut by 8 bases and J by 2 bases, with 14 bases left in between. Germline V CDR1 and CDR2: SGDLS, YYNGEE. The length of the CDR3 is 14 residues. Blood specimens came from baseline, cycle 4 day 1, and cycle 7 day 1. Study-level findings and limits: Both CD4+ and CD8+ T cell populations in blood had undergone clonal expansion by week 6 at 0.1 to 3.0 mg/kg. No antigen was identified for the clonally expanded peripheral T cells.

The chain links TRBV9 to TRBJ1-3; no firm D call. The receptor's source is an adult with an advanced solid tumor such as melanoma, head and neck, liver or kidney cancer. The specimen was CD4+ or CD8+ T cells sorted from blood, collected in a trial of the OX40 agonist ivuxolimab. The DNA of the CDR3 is TGTGCCAGTACCTCCGACACCACTGGAAACACCATATATTTT. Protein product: CASTSDTTGNTIYF.